The clone carrying this T cell receptor beta chain was detected once. Its specificity is not known. The data were obtained in a study of OX40 agonist ivuxolimab in advanced cancers. About the research overall: The study treated patients with ivuxolimab, an agonistic anti-OX40 (CD134) antibody. The study gave patients intravenous ivuxolimab at 0.01 to 10 mg/kg every 2 weeks. Points from the study as a whole: Near-lowest levels of clonal expansion characterized partial responders at 0.1-3.0 mg/kg.

Trimming removed 4 bases from V and 4 bases from J, with 14 bases in between. CDR1 and CDR2 (germline): SQVTM, ANQGSEA. This CDR3 has 13 residues. Sequencing used immunoSEQ multiplex PCR; TCRdb keeps in-frame clones, though not all of them. The profile shows 25,000 to 40,000 clones, 65% to 85% of them singletons. Sequencing was performed on CD4+ or CD8+ T cells sorted from blood, taken in a trial of the OX40 agonist ivuxolimab. The receptor was derived from an adult with an advanced solid tumor such as melanoma, head and neck, liver or kidney cancer. The chain links TRBV29-1 to TRBJ2-7; tentative D call: TRBD1 (6 bases). CDR3 protein: CSVVGHLGYEQYF. The DNA for the CDR3 is TGCAGCGTTGTGGGACATTTAGGGTACGAGCAGTACTTC.